One T cell receptor beta chain is described in this entry. Sequencing of TCR beta was undertaken in CD8+ and CD4+ T cells derived from blood. TEMRA cells were FACS-enriched and CD8+ and CD4+ T cells negatively isolated. The sample comes from a study of CD8 T cells in Susac syndrome. Study-level information: Active disease was present in about six of the sequenced Susac syndrome patients, and remission in roughly 8.

Trimming removed 5 bases at V and 0 bases at J, with 13 bases between. The CDR3 runs 15 residues. Germline CDR1 SGHTA, CDR2 FQGTGA. RNA, at about 0.5 to 1 ug, was reverse transcribed with random hexamers. TCRdb re-called the immunoSEQ multiplex PCR reads through MiXCR, storing one row per CDR3 protein. The data show 150,000 to 200,000 distinct CDR3 sequences, with approximately 96% seen just once and 0.098% held by the top ten. The TCR sequence derives from a human donor with Susac syndrome. The chain recombines TRBV7-3 with TRBJ2-5, with TRBD2 as a possible D gene (6 bases). The sequencing input was CD4+ T cells from PBMCs. CDR3 DNA: TGTGCCAGCAGCCGCGGGGACCGAGACCAAGAGACCCAGTACTTC. This codes for CASSRGDRDQETQYF.